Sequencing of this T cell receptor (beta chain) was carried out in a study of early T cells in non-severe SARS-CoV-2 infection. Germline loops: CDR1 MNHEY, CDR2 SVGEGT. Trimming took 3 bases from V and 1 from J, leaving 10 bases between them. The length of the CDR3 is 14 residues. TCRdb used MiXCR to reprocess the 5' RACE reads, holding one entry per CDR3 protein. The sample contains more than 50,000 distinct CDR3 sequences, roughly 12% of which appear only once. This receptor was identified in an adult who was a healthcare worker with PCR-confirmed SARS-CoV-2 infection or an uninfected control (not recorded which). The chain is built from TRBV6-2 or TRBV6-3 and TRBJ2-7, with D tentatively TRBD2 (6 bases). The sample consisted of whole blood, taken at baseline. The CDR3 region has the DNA TGTGCCAGCAGTTATGGAGGGATATCCTACGAGCAGTACTTC. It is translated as CASSYGGISYEQYF.